This T cell receptor (beta chain) appears in the sequencing data of a study of siplizumab effects on memory and regulatory T cells. Study-wide results and caveats: Siplizumab significantly reduced alloreactive sequences traceable to unstimulated CD4+ memory cells. Suppressive activity of Tregs proliferating in siplizumab cultures remained unconfirmed. Treg-derived clones made up an average of approximately 70% of mappable alloreactive CD4+ clones with siplizumab and over 25% in controls.

Each sample yielded 90,000 to 100,000 assayed TCR templates. Clones were sequenced by immunoSEQ multiplex PCR, and TCRdb holds only the in-frame ones, with some missing. The data contain roughly 64,000 clones, 90% to 97% of them singletons. The CDR3 length is 14 residues. Germline lookup yields CDR1 MNHNY and CDR2 SVGAGI (reference sequence). The V end was cut by 8 bases, the J end by 5 bases, with 19 bases between. Turning to this clone: As yet, its antigen is unknown.

What was sequenced was naive CD8+ T cells sorted from blood. The V and J genes are TRBV6-6 and TRBJ2-7; D is ambiguous. The sequence was obtained from a human donor in good health. In DNA, the CDR3 is TGTGCCAGCGCGCTCGAGTGGGGTCTTGACGAGCAGTACTTC. This codes for CASALEWGLDEQYF.